Listed here are 10 T cell receptor beta chains from one sample, sequenced in a study of response to subunit inactivated influenza vaccine. TCRdb re-called the RT-PCR reads with MiXCR, one entry per CDR3 protein. The sample yields approximately 480,000 distinct CDR3 sequences, 10% to 11% seen once. Sequenced here: PBMCs from blood, sampled around seven weeks after vaccination. These receptors came from a man aged 50 or older who received an inactivated influenza vaccine.

Comments on this clonotype: This clone may be a read error of a much larger clone one base away. The rearrangement links TRBV29-1 to TRBJ1-6, with D unresolved. Germline V gene data show CDR1 as SQVTM and CDR2 as ANQGSEA. The CDR3 contains 12 residues. V was shortened by 7 bases and J by 9 bases, with 13 bases between the two germline ends. The CDR3 protein is CSEDWECSPLHF. Here the CDR3 DNA reads TGCAGCGAAGACTGGGAGTGTTCACCCCTCCACTTT.

This clonotype showed up many times. This chain links TRBV28 with TRBJ2-4; D gene unclear. Trimming removed 3 bases at V and 0 bases at J, with 12 bases between. Germline lookup yields CDR1 MDHEN and CDR2 SYDVKM. This CDR3 is built from 16 residues. CDR3 coding DNA: TGTGCCAGCAGTTTGGGCAGCCGTCTAGCCAAAAACATTCAGTACTTC. Protein sequence: CASSLGSRLAKNIQYF.

The table lists this clonotype with many counts. The CDR3 reads CASSYGGGTGELFF. The CDR3 DNA reads TGCGCCAGCAGCTATGGCGGGGGAACCGGGGAGCTGTTTTTT. This chain uses TRBV5-1 with TRBJ2-2; 7 bases line up with TRBD2. CDR3 length: 14 amino acids. Germline-derived CDR1 and CDR2 are SGHRS and YFSETQ. With 3 bases clipped from V and 5 bases from J, the junction kept 4 bases outside the gene matches. The whole variable domain, remainder taken from reference TRBV5-1 and TRBJ2-2, is KAGVTQTPRYLIKTRGQQVTLSCSPISGHRSVSWYQQTPGQGLQFLFEYFSETQRNKGNFPGRFSGRQFSNSRSEMNVSTLELGDSALYLCASSYGGGTGELFFGEGSRLTVL.

This clonotype showed up many times. This chain links TRBV20-1 with TRBJ2-7; either TRBD1 or TRBD2 may fit D (6 bases each). In germline, CDR1 is DFQATT, CDR2 SNEGSKA (reference sequence). The CDR3 spans 13 residues. The germline V and J ends were trimmed by 3 bases and 2 bases, with 11 bases remaining between them. DNA for the CDR3: TGCAGTGCTAGTCGGGGGCCACCCTACGAGCAGTACTTC. It codes for CSASRGPPYEQYF.

The V gene is TRBV7-9, the J gene TRBJ1-5, with TRBD1 identical over 7 bases. This CDR3 has 16 amino acids. V lost 0 bases, J lost 0 bases, and 2 bases stayed unmatched. CDR1 SEHNR and CDR2 FQNEAQ come from the germline V gene (reference sequence). CDR3 amino acids: CASSLAGTDSNQPQHF. For the CDR3, the DNA is TGTGCCAGCAGCTTAGCAGGGACAGATAGCAATCAGCCCCAGCATTTT.

This clonotype was counted between two and nine times. The V call is TRBV2, the J call TRBJ2-2; no reliable D call. In germline, CDR1 is SNHLY, CDR2 FYNNEI. The CDR3 has 13 residues. V was shortened by 0 bases and J by 6 bases, with 5 bases between the two germline ends. The CDR3 DNA follows: TGTGCCAGCAGTGAAGCGGAGCCCGGGGAGCTGTTTTTT. Translation: CASSEAEPGELFF.

This clonotype was counted many times. V is TRBV10-2 and J is TRBJ2-2; 14 nucleotides line up with TRBD2. The junction had 7 bases not matched to a gene; V was cut back by 6 bases and J by 4 bases. The V gene's germline CDR1 is WSHSY and CDR2 SAAADI. The CDR3 is 17 amino acids. The chain's CDR3 is CASRETSGRVPTGELFF. DNA for the CDR3: TGCGCCAGCAGGGAGACTAGCGGGAGGGTGCCCACCGGGGAGCTGTTTTTT.

This clonotype has just a few counts. The chain joins TRBV28 to TRBJ1-6; D gene ambiguous. Trimming shortened V by 5 bases and J by 9 bases, and 8 bases separated the two germline ends. The CDR3 totals 12 residues. The germline CDR1 and CDR2 sequences are MDHEN and SYDVKM. Written as DNA, the CDR3 is TGTGCCAGCAGTCTTCCAAGTTCACCCCTCCACTTT. It is translated as CASSLPSSPLHF.

Written as DNA, the CDR3 is TGTGCCAGCAGCCGTGGGGGGGCCACGGAGACCCAGTACTTC. This codes for CASSRGGATETQYF. The V call is TRBV7-2, the J call TRBJ2-5; TRBD2 might be the D (7 bases). V was trimmed by 5 bases and J by 5 bases, leaving 15 bases between them. This CDR3 has 14 residues. CDR1 is SGHTA and CDR2 is FQGNSA in the germline V gene.

Turning to this clonotype: This clone may be a read error of a much larger clone one base away. CDR3 amino acids: CASSLGRSPDGYTF. The CDR3 coding sequence is TGTGCCAGCAGCTTAGGTCGCAGTCCGGATGGCTACACCTTC. The gene calls are TRBV7-2 and TRBJ1-2, with D uncertain. Germline CDR1 SGHTA, CDR2 FQGNSA. Trimming cost V 1 base and J 6 bases, with 12 bases left between them. The CDR3 sequence is 14 residues long.